This T cell receptor (beta chain) was profiled in a study of regulatory T cells in long-lasting Graves disease. HTBI primers from iRepertoire and Arm-PCR of CDR3 regions yielded the TCR beta libraries. TCRdb processed the multiplex PCR reads anew with MiXCR; each CDR3 protein has one entry. The sample shows more than 300,000 distinct CDR3 sequences, 10% to 15% of them seen only once. V lost 3 bases, J lost 7 bases, and 13 bases lay in between. CDR3 length equals 14 residues. Germline V gives CDR1 MNHEY, CDR2 SMNVEV (reference sequence). The time point was: newly diagnosed GD, antithyroid drugs for less than 3 months. Scientists built the TCR library using RNA that was extracted from PBMCs. This clonotype was counted ten times or more. These data were also filed under a second study, of T cells in Graves' hyperthyroidism and ophthalmopathy. That source reports: First-round RT-PCR with HTBI primers amplified the TCR CDR3 region.

The chain recombines TRBV27 with TRBJ1-5; tentatively, D is TRBD1 (6 bases). The receptor was derived from a woman younger than 35 with Graves disease. The specimen comprised peripheral blood mononuclear cells (PBMCs), sampled at new diagnosis, from a patient treated with antithyroid drugs. The CDR3 here is CASSLQGFYQPQHF. The CDR3 region has the DNA TGTGCCAGCAGTTTGCAGGGGTTTTACCAGCCCCAGCATTTT.